This T cell receptor (beta chain) was profiled in a study of T-cell reconstitution after alpha-beta-depleted transplantation in children. Study observations and caveats: Some patients showed high day-60 TCRbeta diversity, which derived from surviving recipient T cells and thymic progenitors. The study reportedly traced alpha-beta T cells about two months after transplant to several hundred expanded graft clones. Diversity and T-cell counts at one year after transplant derived mostly from new T cells.

The CDR3 extends over 14 amino acids. The V and J ends lost 6 bases and 6 bases, in that order; junction bases with no gene match: 7. In regard to this clonotype: Its antigen is unknown.

Construction of the TCRbeta library involved unique molecular identifiers. In TCRdb, the PCR reads were re-called with MiXCR into one record per CDR3 protein. The sample includes about 900,000 distinct CDR3 sequences, roughly 29% of them seen just once. The chain joins TRBV12-3 or TRBV12-4 to TRBJ2-7; 11 bases are a match to TRBD1. Here the sequenced sample was PBMCs, mostly from graft donor cells, taken 360 days after TCRalphabeta/CD19-depleted stem cell transplant. This clonotype was obtained from a boy in the first two years of life who had a stem cell transplant for SCID, so the T cells may come from the graft donor. CDR3 amino acids: CASSVRDRGFEQYF. CDR3 bases: TGTGCCAGCAGCGTCCGGGACAGGGGGTTCGAGCAGTACTTC.